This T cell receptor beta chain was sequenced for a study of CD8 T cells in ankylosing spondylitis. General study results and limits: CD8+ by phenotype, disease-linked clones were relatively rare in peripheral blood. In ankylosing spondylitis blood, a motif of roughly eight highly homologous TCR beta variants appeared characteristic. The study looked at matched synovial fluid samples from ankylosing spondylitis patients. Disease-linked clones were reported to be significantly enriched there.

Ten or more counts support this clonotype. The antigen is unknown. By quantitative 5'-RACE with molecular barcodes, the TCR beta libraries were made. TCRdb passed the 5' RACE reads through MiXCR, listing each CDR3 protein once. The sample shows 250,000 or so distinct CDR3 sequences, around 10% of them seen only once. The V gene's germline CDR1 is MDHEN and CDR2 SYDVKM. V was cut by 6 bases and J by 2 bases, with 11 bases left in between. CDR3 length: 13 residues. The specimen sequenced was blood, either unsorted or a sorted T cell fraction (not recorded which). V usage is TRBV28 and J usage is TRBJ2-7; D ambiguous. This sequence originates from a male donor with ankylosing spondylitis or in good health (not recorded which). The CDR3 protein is CASRGVSTYEQYF. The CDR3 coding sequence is TGTGCCAGCAGAGGAGTCTCCACCTACGAGCAGTACTTC.